This is a list of T cell receptor beta chains from one sample in a study of cytotoxic CD8 clonotypes in ibrutinib-treated CLL. The method was immunoSEQ multiplex PCR; TCRdb's version includes in-frame clones alone and lacks a portion of them. The sample carries approximately 33,000 clones, 69% recorded once. Sequences were derived from PBMCs, sampled before ibrutinib treatment. The receptors derive from a human donor with chronic lymphocytic leukemia. CDR3s include the opening cysteine and the closing phenylalanine or tryptophan. A D gene is named only where the DNA matches it firmly. Size tells how often a clone was seen (once, few, many) or the class of an expanded clone, and some rows leave it out.

j_call	v_call	d_call	clone_size	cdr3_aa	cdr3_nt
TRBJ2-7	TRBV10-2	NA	NA	CASSAPPTYEQYF	TGCGCCAGCAGTGCGCCACCTACCTACGAGCAGTACTTC
TRBJ2-5	TRBV4-1	NA	once	CASSQDPGETQYF	TGCGCCAGCAGCCAAGACCCGGGGGAGACCCAGTACTTC
TRBJ1-2	TRBV19	NA	NA	CASSITHSGGYTF	TGTGCCAGTAGTATAACCCATTCTGGAGGCTACACCTTC
TRBJ2-7	TRBV7-2	NA	NA	CASSSQGGQYF	TGTGCCAGCAGTTCGCAGGGGGGACAGTACTTC
TRBJ1-1	TRBV5-1	NA	NA	CASSYLGGVNTEAFF	TGCGCCAGCAGCTATCTAGGGGGAGTGAACACTGAAGCTTTCTTT
TRBJ1-2	TRBV7-9	NA	NA	CASSAEGYTF	TGTGCCAGCAGCGCGGAGGGCTACACCTTC
TRBJ2-7	TRBV6-5	TRBD2	NA	CATRGSGRFYEQYF	TGTGCCACCAGGGGCAGCGGGAGATTTTACGAGCAGTACTTC
TRBJ1-2	TRBV28	TRBD1	once	CASSFGQGYGGYTF	TGTGCCAGCAGTTTTGGACAGGGTTATGGCGGCTACACCTTC
TRBJ2-7	TRBV5-1	TRBD2	NA	CASSATSGVKYEQYF	TGCGCCAGCAGCGCTACTAGCGGGGTTAAATACGAGCAGTACTTC
TRBJ2-7	TRBV7-9	NA	NA	CASSLITGVYF	TGTGCCAGCAGCTTAATCACCGGGGTGTACTTC
TRBJ1-2	TRBV28	TRBD1	NA	CASSATGATRYGYTF	TGTGCCAGCAGTGCGACAGGGGCGACTCGCTATGGCTACACCTTC
TRBJ2-3	TRBV10-3	NA	NA	CAISESAGSSTDTQYF	TGTGCCATCAGTGAGTCTGCGGGATCTAGCACAGATACGCAGTATTTT
TRBJ1-3	TRBV7-2	TRBD1	once	CASSRGQGNTIYF	TGTGCCAGCAGCAGGGGACAGGGAAACACCATATATTTT
TRBJ1-3	TRBV7-9	NA	NA	CASSTTGRGNTIYF	TGTGCCAGCAGCACCACAGGAAGAGGAAACACCATATATTTT
TRBJ2-2	TRBV27	NA	few	CASSLSGTGELFF	TGTGCCAGCAGTTTATCTGGCACCGGGGAGCTGTTTTTT
TRBJ2-1	TRBV29-1	TRBD2	many	CSVVASGRSYNEQFF	TGCAGCGTTGTGGCTAGCGGGAGGTCCTACAATGAGCAGTTCTTC
TRBJ2-7	TRBV18	TRBD2	NA	CASSRTAGSSYEQYF	TGTGCCAGCTCACGTACAGCGGGGAGCTCCTACGAGCAGTACTTC
TRBJ2-3	TRBV27	NA	NA	CASSGTVGGRGLRDTQYF	TGTGCCAGCAGTGGTACTGTCGGGGGCCGGGGGTTGCGAGATACGCAGTATTTT
TRBJ2-5	TRBV30	TRBD2	NA	CAWSKIAGGRETQYF	TGTGCCTGGTCAAAGATAGCGGGGGGCCGGGAGACCCAGTACTTC
TRBJ2-5	TRBV18	NA	few	CASSPTAVQGQETQYF	TGTGCCAGCTCACCGACGGCGGTGCAGGGCCAAGAGACCCAGTACTTC
TRBJ2-2	TRBV7-9	NA	NA	CASSLVQSATGELFF	TGTGCCAGCAGCTTAGTACAGTCAGCAACCGGGGAGCTGTTTTTT
TRBJ1-4	TRBV6-5	NA	NA	CASAANRLGNEKLFF	TGTGCCAGCGCGGCCAACCGATTAGGGAATGAAAAACTGTTTTTT
TRBJ2-7	TRBV7-3	NA	NA	CASSFGSAYEQYF	TGTGCCAGCAGCTTCGGGAGCGCCTACGAGCAGTACTTC
TRBJ2-3	TRBV19	NA	few	CASSIDYDLNTDTQYF	TGTGCCAGTAGTATAGATTACGACTTAAACACAGATACGCAGTATTTT
TRBJ2-7	TRBV6-1	NA	NA	CASSEDAQGYEQYF	TGTGCCAGCAGTGAAGATGCCCAGGGCTACGAGCAGTACTTC
TRBJ2-7	TRBV7-8	TRBD1	NA	CASSLVSRGLEQYF	TGTGCCAGCAGCTTAGTTTCCAGGGGGCTGGAGCAGTACTTC
TRBJ2-2	TRBV7-3	TRBD1	NA	CASSLTPQGANTGELFF	TGTGCCAGCAGCTTAACGCCACAGGGGGCAAACACCGGGGAGCTGTTTTTT
TRBJ2-2	TRBV5-6	TRBD2	NA	CASSAGLAGATGELFF	TGTGCCAGCAGCGCCGGACTAGCGGGGGCCACCGGGGAGCTGTTTTTT
TRBJ1-2	TRBV25-1	NA	once	CASSQTGGYGYTF	TGTGCCAGCAGTCAGACGGGAGGCTATGGCTACACCTTC
TRBJ1-1	TRBV4-2	NA	NA	CASSQDGNRLGTEAFF	TGTGCCAGCAGCCAAGATGGGAACAGGCTCGGGACTGAAGCTTTCTTT
TRBJ1-4	TRBV2	NA	few	CASSELQGEKLFF	TGTGCCAGCAGTGAACTACAGGGCGAAAAACTGTTTTTT
TRBJ2-7	TRBV7-6	NA	once	CASSSDLREQYF	TGTGCCAGCAGCTCGGACCTCCGAGAGCAGTACTTC
TRBJ1-2	TRBV28	NA	NA	CASSLDRLYGYTF	TGTGCCAGCAGTTTAGACAGGCTCTATGGCTACACCTTC
TRBJ2-1	TRBV7-3	TRBD2	NA	CASSLGLAGVGEQFF	TGTGCCAGCAGCTTGGGACTAGCGGGAGTTGGAGAGCAGTTCTTC
TRBJ2-3	TRBV2	TRBD2	once	CASRSGAGADTQYF	TGTGCCAGCCGGAGCGGGGCGGGCGCAGATACGCAGTATTTT
TRBJ2-7	TRBV16	NA	few	CASIGVRTTTYEQYF	TGTGCCAGCATCGGTGTAAGGACTACTACCTACGAGCAGTACTTC